Each of the 29 T cell receptor beta chains below was sequenced from the same sample in a study of T cell changes during pregnancy in multiple sclerosis. The data were produced by immunoSEQ multiplex PCR, yet TCRdb's version contains in-frame clones alone and is incomplete. The repertoire includes 100,000 or so clones, about 94% of them detected once, and over 0.7% sits in the top ten. The source material was peripheral blood, sampled before pregnancy. Receptors originate from a female donor with multiple sclerosis, enrolled in a pregnancy study.

The chain links TRBV28 to TRBJ2-5; tentatively, D is TRBD2 (6 bases). The CDR3 contains 15 residues. V dropped 5 bases and J dropped 1 base, with 14 bases sitting between them. Germline lookup yields CDR1 MDHEN and CDR2 SYDVKM. The DNA of the CDR3 is TGTGCCAGCAGTACGAGGAGGGTACTCCAAGAGACCCAGTACTTC. Its protein is CASSTRRVLQETQYF.

The chain uses TRBV5-1 and TRBJ2-2; TRBD2 matches 10 bases. The CDR3 is 16 residues long. J gave up 1 base and V 4 bases, and 4 bases lay outside the gene matches. Germline V gene data show CDR1 as SGHRS and CDR2 as YFSETQ. CDR3 DNA: TGCGCCAGCAGCCCCAGGACTAGCGGGAACACCGGGGAGCTGTTTTTT. Translated, it gives CASSPRTSGNTGELFF.

The chain links TRBV29-1 to TRBJ2-1; 7 nucleotides agree with TRBD2. The CDR3 is 18 residues long. The trim removed 5 bases at V and 0 bases at J, leaving 16 bases unmatched. The germline gives CDR1 SQVTM, CDR2 ANQGSEA. The CDR3 sequence: CSVFPWASGLSSYNEQFF. CDR3 coding DNA: TGCAGCGTTTTCCCCTGGGCTAGCGGCCTCAGCTCCTACAATGAGCAGTTCTTC.

CDR3 in DNA: TGCAGCGTTTTAAGGACTAGCGGTCCCTACGAGCAGTACTTC. This sequence encodes CSVLRTSGPYEQYF. This chain connects TRBV29-1 to TRBJ2-7, with TRBD2 matching over 10 bases. The CDR3 sequence is 14 residues long. CDR1 SQVTM and CDR2 ANQGSEA come from the germline V gene. V gave up 5 bases and J gave up 2 bases; unmatched junction bases: 6.

The genes are TRBV11-2 and TRBJ2-7, with D perhaps TRBD2 (6 bases). The CDR3 spans 14 residues. V lost 5 bases to trimming and J lost 4 bases, with 15 bases between them. Germline V gene sequence: CDR1 SGHAT, CDR2 FQNNGV. CDR3 in amino acids: CASSPGTGGYEQYF. The CDR3 region has the DNA TGTGCCAGCAGCCCCGGGACCGGGGGTTACGAGCAGTACTTC.

The gene calls are TRBV28 and TRBJ1-1; D is uncertain. Germline V gene sequence: CDR1 MDHEN, CDR2 SYDVKM. The CDR3 runs to 13 residues. Trimming pared 1 base from V and 2 bases from J, leaving 5 bases between. CDR3 DNA: TGTGCCAGCAGTTTATTGGGCAACACTGAAGCTTTCTTT. This sequence encodes CASSLLGNTEAFF.

V gene TRBV19 combines with J gene TRBJ1-5; 9 nucleotides line up with TRBD1. The CDR3 is 15 amino acids. Germline CDR1 reads LNHDA; CDR2 reads SQIVND (reference sequence). The V gene end was trimmed by 2 bases and the J gene end by 4 bases; junction bases not matched to a gene: 3. Written as DNA, the CDR3 is TGTGCCAGTAGTATAAACAGGGGGCTGAATCAGCCCCAGCATTTT. Translated: CASSINRGLNQPQHF.

The J gene is TRBJ2-6, the V gene TRBV19; a weak D match, TRBD2 (5 bases). Per the germline V gene, CDR1 is LNHDA and CDR2 is SQIVND (reference sequence). Between the trimmed V and J ends, which lost 10 bases and 2 bases, there was a span of 9 bases. CDR3 length equals 13 residues. The CDR3: CATGWPGANVLTF. As DNA, the CDR3 is TGTGCCACGGGATGGCCTGGGGCCAACGTCCTGACTTTC.

V and J are TRBV4-1 and TRBJ2-1; a weak D match, TRBD2 (5 bases). CDR3 length equals 16 residues. V was shortened by 0 bases and J by 7 bases, with 16 bases between the two germline ends. From germline, CDR1 is MGHRA and CDR2 YSYEKL. In nucleotides, the CDR3 is TGCGCCAGCAGCCAAGAGACTACGCTTTCGGGGAATGAGCAGTTCTTC. Its protein product is CASSQETTLSGNEQFF.

This clone was picked up one time. V usage is TRBV6-1 and J usage is TRBJ1-2; D call uncertain. This CDR3 spans 15 amino acids. Trimming left V 1 base short and J 8 bases short, with 17 bases between. Germline CDR1 MNHNS, CDR2 SASEGT. Here the CDR3 DNA reads TGTGCCAGCAGTGAAGGGGAGGGAGTCGTGAAGGGCTACACCTTC. Translating gives CASSEGEGVVKGYTF.

The chain couples TRBV5-1 to TRBJ1-2; 7 positions agree with TRBD1. Germline V CDR1 and CDR2: SGHRS, YFSETQ. The CDR3 is made up of 15 amino acids. V gave up 0 bases and J gave up 2 bases; unmatched junction bases: 4. The CDR3: CASSLAPTGNYGYTF. For the CDR3, the DNA is TGCGCCAGCAGCTTGGCTCCGACAGGGAACTATGGCTACACCTTC.

CDR3 in DNA: TGTGCCTGGAGTGCGGGTTCAGGGCGTACGTCTGAAGCTTTCTTT. This codes for CAWSAGSGRTSEAFF. The chain uses TRBV30 and TRBJ1-1, with D possibly being TRBD1 (5 bases). CDR3 length equals 15 residues. With 1 base removed from V and 6 bases from J, the gap between germline ends came to 18 bases. Germline CDR1 and CDR2: GTSNPN and SVGIG (reference sequence). Full variable domain (missing parts from reference TRBV30 and TRBJ1-1): SQTIHQWPATLVQPVGSPLSLECTVEGTSNPNLYWYRQAAGRGLQLLFYSVGIGQISSEVPQNLSASRPQDRQFILSSKKLLLSDSGFYLCAWSAGSGRTSEAFFGQGTRLTVV.

The chain links TRBV19 to TRBJ2-2; 9 bases line up with TRBD1. Germline values: CDR1 LNHDA, CDR2 SQIVND (reference sequence). With 8 bases clipped from V and 5 bases from J, the junction kept 0 bases outside the gene matches. The CDR3 has 12 residues. The CDR3: CASGTGTGELFF. The CDR3 DNA sequence: TGTGCCAGTGGGACAGGGACCGGGGAGCTGTTTTTT.

Only one count was recorded for this clone. This chain joins TRBV6-6 and TRBJ2-7, with D perhaps TRBD1 (6 bases). The V and J ends lost 0 bases and 5 bases respectively, with 11 bases between them. The germline CDR1 and CDR2 sequences are MNHNY and SVGAGI (reference sequence). The CDR3 has 14 residues. In DNA form, the CDR3 reads TGTGCCAGCAGTTACTCTACAGGGTTCAACGAGCAGTACTTC. This encodes CASSYSTGFNEQYF.

The chain carries TRBV5-1 and TRBJ2-1; 7 bases agree with TRBD2. The length of the CDR3 is 14 residues. Germline CDR1 is SGHRS and CDR2 is YFSETQ. V shed 4 bases and J 4 bases; nucleotides not matched to a gene: 5. The CDR3 DNA reads TGCGCCAGCAGCATTAGCGGGTCGTACAATGAGCAGTTCTTC. It translates to CASSISGSYNEQFF.

This chain links TRBV27 with TRBJ2-7; 13 nucleotides line up with TRBD2. Germline V gene data show CDR1 as MNHEY and CDR2 as SMNVEV (reference sequence). This CDR3 comprises 15 residues. With 3 bases clipped from V and 7 bases from J, the junction kept 6 bases outside the gene matches. In DNA form, the CDR3 reads TGTGCCAGCAGTTTGTGGACTAGCGGGAGTGGAGAGCAGTACTTC. Translating gives CASSLWTSGSGEQYF.

The chain recombines TRBV5-1 with TRBJ2-7, with 7 nucleotides matching TRBD2. V lost 5 bases and J lost 2; bases outside the gene matches: 13. CDR1 is SGHRS, CDR2 YFSETQ, per germline. This CDR3 region has 16 residues. The CDR3 bases are TGCGCCAGCAGTCCAAGCCGCGGGAGCCCAACCTACGAGCAGTACTTC. As protein: CASSPSRGSPTYEQYF.

The V and J genes are TRBV14 and TRBJ1-2; perhaps TRBD1 as D (5 bases). Per germline, CDR1 SGHDN and CDR2 FVKESK. Trimming shortened V by 4 bases and J by 13 bases, and 16 bases separated the two germline ends. The CDR3 loop spans 12 amino acids. DNA for the CDR3: TGTGCCAGCAGCCGTGATTCCGGGACTCCCACCTTC. Translated, it gives CASSRDSGTPTF.

CDR3 coding DNA: TGTGCCAGCAGCTTAGGGGGTCTAGCGGAGATACAAGAGACCCAGTACTTC. Its protein product is CASSLGGLAEIQETQYF. The V call is TRBV7-2, the J call TRBJ2-5, with 7 positions matching TRBD2. J gave up 2 bases and V 1 base, and 10 bases lay outside the gene matches. CDR1 is SGHTA, CDR2 FQGNSA, per germline. This CDR3 contains 17 residues. Full variable domain (outside the CDR3, taken from reference TRBV7-2 and TRBJ2-5): GAGVSQSPSNKVTEKGKDVELRCDPISGHTALYWYRQSLGQGLEFLIYFQGNSAPDKSGLPSDRFSAERTGGSVSTLTIQRTQQEDSAVYLCASSLGGLAEIQETQYFGPGTRLLVL.

The genes are TRBV27 and TRBJ1-5; TRBD1 aligns across 7 bases. The junction had 2 bases not matched to a gene; V was cut back by 2 bases and J by 7 bases. CDR1 and CDR2 (germline): MNHEY, SMNVEV (reference sequence). The CDR3 sequence is 13 residues long. CDR3 amino acids: CASSLAGGQPQHF. In DNA, the CDR3 is TGTGCCAGCAGTTTAGCAGGGGGACAGCCCCAGCATTTT.

The rearrangement joins TRBV29-1 to TRBJ2-7; 7 bases are a match to TRBD1. CDR3 size: 12 residues. V lost 1 base, J lost 3 bases, and 0 bases stayed unmatched. CDR1 is SQVTM, CDR2 ANQGSEA, per germline. CDR3 DNA sequence: TGCAGCGTTGAAGGGGACAGCTACGAGCAGTACTTC. Amino acids: CSVEGDSYEQYF.

The CDR3: CASSLSGGLGYEQYF. DNA of the CDR3: TGTGCCAGCAGTTTATCGGGGGGACTAGGATACGAGCAGTACTTC. The chain uses TRBV27 and TRBJ2-7, with 8 bases matching TRBD2. CDR3 length: 15 residues. Germline CDR1 is MNHEY and CDR2 is SMNVEV (reference sequence). Trimming took 0 bases from V and 4 from J; bases not matched to a gene: 5.

This chain links TRBV28 with TRBJ1-1; D unresolved. This CDR3 region has 15 residues. The V gene lost 5 bases and the J gene lost 4 bases, with 17 bases spanning the gap. Germline CDR1 and CDR2: MDHEN and SYDVKM. The CDR3 nucleotides are TGTGCCAGCAGTCCATGGAGGGTGGGGATCACTGAAGCTTTCTTT. It encodes CASSPWRVGITEAFF.

This sequence joins TRBV7-7 and TRBJ2-7; no clear D. This CDR3 is built from 15 residues. Germline V gene lookup returns CDR1 SSHAT and CDR2 FNYEAQ (reference sequence). Trimming shortened V by 1 base and J by 1 base, and 11 bases separated the two germline ends. As DNA, the CDR3 is TGTGCCAGCAGCTTAGGCGTAGGAGCGTCCTACGAGCAGTACTTC. Amino acids: CASSLGVGASYEQYF.

The chain couples TRBV9 to TRBJ2-5; D is perhaps TRBD2 (6 bases). The germline V gene has CDR1 SGDLS and CDR2 YYNGEE. This CDR3 has 15 amino acids. V was pared by 3 bases and J by 1 base, with 13 bases between. The CDR3 DNA is TGTGCCAGCAGCGGAGGGACTGCCCTCCAAGAGACCCAGTACTTC. Protein sequence: CASSGGTALQETQYF.

This rearrangement joins TRBV28 to TRBJ2-7; TRBD1 might be the D (6 bases). CDR3 length: 14 residues. Germline CDR1 reads MDHEN; CDR2 reads SYDVKM. The V end was cut by 3 bases, the J end by 5 bases, with 14 bases between. The CDR3 is CASSLIGRGHEQYF. The DNA for the CDR3 is TGTGCCAGCAGTTTGATAGGCAGGGGCCACGAGCAGTACTTC. Looking up the rest from reference TRBV28 and TRBJ2-7 gives the full variable domain: DVKVTQSSRYLVKRTGEKVFLECVQDMDHENMFWYRQDPGLGLRLIYFSYDVKMKEKGDIPEGYSVSREKKERFSLILESASTNQTSMYLCASSLIGRGHEQYFGPGTRLTVT.

The rearrangement links TRBV6-5 to TRBJ2-2, with a tentative D call TRBD1 (6 bases). Deletions cut 0 bases from V and 3 bases from J, with 11 bases between. CDR1 is MNHEY and CDR2 is SVGAGI in the germline V gene. CDR3 length equals 16 residues. In DNA form, the CDR3 reads TGTGCCAGCAGTTACTCGGGACATACAGACACCGGGGAGCTGTTTTTT. The encoded protein is CASSYSGHTDTGELFF.

This chain uses TRBV13 with TRBJ1-5, with 7 bases identical to TRBD1. The CDR3 contains 15 residues. The V gene's germline CDR1 is PRHDT and CDR2 FYEKMQ (reference sequence). V shed 5 bases, J shed 2 bases, and the junction held 6 bases outside the gene matches. The CDR3: CASSTRGLGNQPQHF. In DNA form, the CDR3 reads TGTGCCAGCAGCACTAGGGGGCTCGGCAATCAGCCCCAGCATTTT.

V gene TRBV5-1 combines with J gene TRBJ2-7; tentative D call: TRBD1 (5 bases). This CDR3 region has 12 residues. Germline V CDR1 and CDR2: SGHRS, YFSETQ. With 3 bases removed from V and 4 bases from J, the gap between germline ends came to 8 bases. CDR3: CASSSTGYEQYF. CDR3 DNA sequence: TGCGCCAGCAGCTCTACAGGTTACGAGCAGTACTTC.